The rows below give T cell receptor beta chains drawn from one sample of a study of radiation and T cells in renal cell carcinoma. Clones were sequenced by immunoSEQ multiplex PCR, and TCRdb holds only the in-frame ones, with some missing. The data hold more than 140,000 clones, with roughly 80% observed a single time. The specimen comprised blood, sampled from a patient whose treatment included radiotherapy and nephrectomy. The receptors here all came from a woman between 50 and 59 years old with renal cell carcinoma. Both conserved end residues are part of each CDR3. A D gene is named only where the DNA matches it firmly. Clone size is stated in some rows and not others, as once, few, many or a class when expanded.

j_call	d_call	v_call	clone_size	cdr3_aa	cdr3_nt
TRBJ1-5	NA	TRBV10-3	NA	CAISESAGGNQPQHF	TGTGCCATCAGTGAGTCGGCAGGGGGCAATCAGCCCCAGCATTTT
TRBJ2-7	TRBD1	TRBV6-1	NA	CASTTGGAHYEQYF	TGTGCCAGCACCACAGGGGGCGCTCATTACGAGCAGTACTTC
TRBJ1-3	NA	TRBV15	NA	CATSRDWPGNAIYF	TGTGCCACCAGCAGAGATTGGCCAGGGAACGCCATATATTTT
TRBJ2-1	TRBD1	TRBV7-9	NA	CASSWTGYNEQFF	TGTGCCAGCAGCTGGACAGGGTACAATGAGCAGTTCTTC
TRBJ2-7	NA	TRBV5-1	once	CASSSGGGEFYEQYF	TGCGCCAGCAGCAGCGGAGGGGGGGAATTCTACGAGCAGTACTTC
TRBJ1-3	NA	TRBV28	NA	CASSWNQGASGNTIYF	TGTGCCAGCAGCTGGAATCAGGGCGCCTCTGGAAACACCATATATTTT
TRBJ2-3	TRBD2	TRBV9	NA	CASSRLAGGGDTQYF	TGTGCCAGCAGTAGACTAGCGGGAGGCGGAGATACGCAGTATTTT
TRBJ1-2	TRBD1	TRBV2	NA	CARTGGGARGYTF	TGTGCCAGGACGGGAGGGGGCGCGCGAGGCTACACCTTC
TRBJ2-1	NA	TRBV10-3	NA	CAISGNLGSGIF	TGTGCCATCAGTGGCAACTTGGGCTCAGGCATCTTC
TRBJ1-2	NA	TRBV29-1	few	CSALYGYTF	TGCAGCGCATTATATGGCTACACCTTC
TRBJ1-4	NA	TRBV2	NA	CAGGGEDVRKLFF	TGTGCCGGCGGCGGGGAGGATGTTAGGAAACTGTTTTTT
TRBJ1-1	TRBD1	TRBV6-5	NA	CASSSGTGGYTEAFF	TGTGCCAGCAGTTCCGGGACAGGGGGCTACACTGAAGCTTTCTTT
TRBJ2-1	TRBD2	TRBV2	few	CASRGSGSGYNEQFF	TGTGCCAGCAGGGGGAGCGGGAGTGGTTACAATGAGCAGTTCTTC
TRBJ1-3	NA	TRBV6-5	NA	CASSPLRDSGNTIYF	TGTGCCAGCAGTCCCCTCAGGGACTCTGGAAACACCATATATTTT
TRBJ2-1	NA	TRBV5-8	few	CASSLNAYNEQFF	TGTGCCAGCAGCCTCAATGCTTACAATGAGCAGTTCTTC
TRBJ2-7	NA	TRBV12-5	NA	CASAHGGSERDEQYF	TGTGCTAGTGCCCACGGTGGGAGCGAGAGGGACGAGCAGTACTTC
TRBJ1-5	TRBD1	TRBV6-1	NA	CASSAGGSSNQPQHF	TGTGCCAGCAGTGCAGGGGGCTCTAGCAATCAGCCCCAGCATTTT
TRBJ1-5	NA	TRBV7-9	NA	CASSLRNSENQPQHF	TGTGCCAGCAGCTTACGGAATTCTGAAAATCAGCCCCAGCATTTT
TRBJ1-1	NA	TRBV28	NA	CASSLPRDHNTEAFF	TGTGCCAGCAGTTTACCCCGGGACCACAACACTGAAGCTTTCTTT
TRBJ2-5	NA	TRBV6-6	NA	CASSLVGETQYF	TGTGCCAGCAGTTTGGTCGGAGAGACCCAGTACTTC
TRBJ2-7	NA	TRBV10-3	NA	CATTRDTLDYEQYF	TGTGCCACAACCCGGGACACATTAGACTACGAGCAGTACTTC
TRBJ1-6	NA	TRBV19	NA	CASSILTRGADSPLHF	TGTGCCAGTAGTATACTGACCAGGGGAGCGGATTCACCCCTCCACTTT
TRBJ2-7	NA	TRBV7-6	NA	CASSPEGLSYEQYF	TGTGCCAGCAGCCCGGAGGGATTGTCCTACGAGCAGTACTTC
TRBJ2-3	NA	TRBV14	NA	CASSQSGLTDTQYF	TGTGCCAGCAGCCAGTCAGGGTTGACAGATACGCAGTATTTT
TRBJ2-7	NA	TRBV2	NA	CASIFQAGQYF	TGTGCCAGCATTTTTCAAGCGGGGCAGTACTTC
TRBJ1-2	NA	TRBV5-1	NA	CASPITDYPGGYTF	TGCGCCAGCCCTATCACAGATTACCCCGGCGGCTACACCTTC
TRBJ2-7	NA	TRBV7-2	NA	CASSLGLAPFEQYF	TGTGCCAGCAGCTTAGGTCTAGCGCCCTTCGAGCAGTACTTC
TRBJ2-1	TRBD2	TRBV27	NA	CASSLSSGGYNEQFF	TGTGCCAGCAGTTTAAGTAGCGGGGGGTACAATGAGCAGTTCTTC
TRBJ1-1	TRBD1	TRBV5-1	NA	CASTPDRMNTEAFF	TGCGCCAGCACCCCGGACAGGATGAACACTGAAGCTTTCTTT
TRBJ2-7	NA	TRBV27	NA	CASSNRYEQYF	TGTGCCAGCAGTAACAGGTACGAGCAGTACTTC
TRBJ1-1	NA	TRBV5-1	NA	CASSIEGTEAFF	TGCGCCAGCAGCATAGAGGGTACTGAAGCTTTCTTT
TRBJ2-1	TRBD2	TRBV5-1	NA	CASSLRVAGDAEQFF	TGCGCCAGCAGCTTGCGAGTAGCGGGGGACGCTGAGCAGTTCTTC
TRBJ1-1	NA	TRBV4-1	NA	CASSPIARGLNTEAFF	TGCGCCAGCAGCCCGATCGCTCGGGGGTTGAACACTGAAGCTTTCTTT
TRBJ2-5	NA	TRBV30	NA	CAWRGDFRGETQYF	TGTGCCTGGAGGGGGGACTTCCGAGGAGAGACCCAGTACTTC
TRBJ2-3	NA	TRBV29-1	NA	CSVIPSSAGTDTQYF	TGCAGCGTTATACCATCTAGCGCCGGCACAGATACGCAGTATTTT
TRBJ2-7	NA	TRBV18	NA	CASSPYDRETYEQYF	TGTGCCAGCTCACCCTACGACCGGGAGACCTACGAGCAGTACTTC
TRBJ2-3	TRBD2	TRBV10-1	NA	CASSEVTSGGTQYF	TGCGCCAGCAGTGAGGTGACTAGCGGGGGTACGCAGTATTTT
TRBJ2-2	NA	TRBV6-5	few	CASRSVASPTGELFF	TGTGCCAGCAGGTCCGTGGCCTCGCCCACCGGGGAGCTGTTTTTT
TRBJ1-2	TRBD1	TRBV27	NA	CASSLLQGAVYTF	TGTGCCAGCAGTTTACTACAGGGGGCAGTCTACACCTTC
TRBJ2-1	NA	TRBV19	NA	CASTSPSEQFF	TGTGCCAGTACTTCCCCTAGTGAGCAGTTCTTC
TRBJ1-1	NA	TRBV15	NA	CATSRDESATEAFF	TGTGCCACCAGCAGAGATGAATCTGCCACTGAAGCTTTCTTT
TRBJ1-2	NA	TRBV5-4	NA	CASSLFNHYGYTF	TGTGCCAGCAGCTTGTTTAATCACTATGGCTACACCTTC